Following are 11 T cell receptor beta chains from one sample sequenced in a study of response to subunit inactivated influenza vaccine. TCRdb processed the RT-PCR reads anew with MiXCR; each CDR3 protein has one entry. The sample lists about 620,000 distinct CDR3 sequences, about 11% occurring once. Sequenced material: PBMCs from blood, taken on the day of vaccination. Receptor source: a man aged 50-59 years who received an inactivated influenza vaccine.

CDR3 region: CASSEAETSLAKNIQYF. In DNA form, the CDR3 reads TGTGCCAGCAGTGAAGCGGAGACTAGCCTAGCCAAAAACATTCAGTACTTC. J is TRBJ2-4 and V is TRBV6-1, with 7 bases fitting TRBD2. The CDR3 spans 17 residues. V was pared by 0 bases and J by 0 bases, with 5 bases of the junction left unmatched. Per germline, CDR1 MNHNS and CDR2 SASEGT.

In its sample, this clonotype was seen a few times. The chain couples TRBV20-1 to TRBJ1-2; D remains unclear. From germline, CDR1 is DFQATT and CDR2 SNEGSKA (reference sequence). V gave up 3 bases and J gave up 10 bases, with 9 bases separating them. This CDR3 is 10 amino acids long. The CDR3: CSASLRDYTF. In nucleotides, the CDR3 is TGCAGTGCTAGCCTCCGGGACTACACCTTC.

This clonotype was picked up a small number of times. The chain links TRBV24-1 to TRBJ2-1, with 7 positions matching TRBD2. Germline CDR1 KGHDR, CDR2 SFDVKD. This CDR3 region has 15 residues. Unmatched junction bases numbered 5, after V lost 5 bases and J lost 2 bases. CDR3 coding DNA: TGTGCCACCAGTGGGGGGGGAGGGGCCTACAATGAGCAGTTCTTC. Translating gives CATSGGGGAYNEQFF.

In this sample, this clonotype turned up a few times. The chain recombines TRBV28 with TRBJ2-7, with TRBD1 matching over 9 bases. Germline assignment: CDR1 MDHEN and CDR2 SYDVKM. This CDR3 contains 16 residues. The V gene end was trimmed by 6 bases and the J gene end by 9 bases; junction bases not matched to a gene: 18. The CDR3 DNA follows: TGTGCCAGCAGCCCAGAAAGTTGGACAGGGGCTGGTGGGCAGTACTTC. Protein: CASSPESWTGAGGQYF.

This rearrangement joins TRBV5-1 to TRBJ2-5; D is unclear. V was cut by 4 bases and J by 0 bases, with 16 bases left in between. The CDR3 sequence is 16 residues long. Per germline, CDR1 SGHRS and CDR2 YFSETQ. CDR3 nucleotides: TGCGCCAGCAGCCCCTCGGTGCTAGGCGACCAAGAGACCCAGTACTTC. Residues: CASSPSVLGDQETQYF.

This clonotype has a count of ten or more. The chain links TRBV28 to TRBJ2-7; TRBD1 matches 9 bases. Germline CDR1 reads MDHEN; CDR2 reads SYDVKM. The CDR3 extends over 17 amino acids. V lost 0 bases, J lost 5 bases, and 11 bases stayed unmatched. CDR3 amino acids: CASSLWDSGTGFNEQYF. CDR3 nucleotide sequence: TGTGCCAGCAGTTTATGGGATTCCGGGACAGGGTTCAACGAGCAGTACTTC.

The chain is built from TRBV2 and TRBJ2-1; D is possibly TRBD1 (5 bases). In germline, CDR1 is SNHLY, CDR2 FYNNEI. The CDR3 consists of 12 residues. Trimming removed 7 bases at V and 5 bases at J, with 9 bases between. CDR3 protein: CASKGLDNEQFF. The CDR3 DNA reads TGTGCCAGCAAGGGGCTCGACAATGAGCAGTTCTTC.

This chain joins TRBV2 and TRBJ1-6, with 7 bases that match TRBD1. Germline CDR1 and CDR2: SNHLY and FYNNEI. The V segment lost 6 bases and the J segment 7 bases; nucleotides outside the gene matches: 6. CDR3 length: 14 residues. CDR3 loop: CASSADRANSPLHF. The CDR3 bases are TGTGCCAGCAGCGCCGACAGGGCGAATTCACCCCTCCACTTT.

Only a few counts were recorded for this clonotype. The J gene is TRBJ2-1, the V gene TRBV20-1; 7 bases are a match to TRBD2. Germline V gene data show CDR1 as DFQATT and CDR2 as SNEGSKA (reference sequence). There are 14 residues in the CDR3. Germline trimming cut 5 bases from V and 8 bases from J; bases unmatched to any gene: 12. Here the CDR3 reads CSAGVGGPRDEQFF. The CDR3 coding sequence is TGCAGTGCTGGGGTGGGAGGGCCGAGAGATGAGCAGTTCTTC.

The chain combines TRBV5-1 with TRBJ1-4; no firm D call. CDR3 length: 14 residues. V lost 0 bases to trimming and J lost 5 bases, with 8 bases between them. Germline V gene lookup returns CDR1 SGHRS and CDR2 YFSETQ. CDR3 in amino acids: CASSLDRLNEKLFF. CDR3 coding DNA: TGCGCCAGCAGCTTGGACAGATTAAATGAAAAACTGTTTTTT.

This clonotype was seen ten or more times. The V call is TRBV5-1, the J call TRBJ2-7; D gene ambiguous. V lost 0 bases and J lost 0, with 13 bases in between. CDR3 size: 16 residues. Germline V CDR1 and CDR2: SGHRS, YFSETQ. For the CDR3, the DNA is TGCGCCAGCAGCTTGGCCCCAGTCCGGGTCTCCTACGAGCAGTACTTC. It translates to CASSLAPVRVSYEQYF.